This paragraph reports one TCR beta chain. The antigen remains unidentified. The germline gives CDR1 DFQATT, CDR2 SNEGSKA (reference sequence). CDR3 size: 15 residues. J was trimmed by 1 base and V by 6 bases; bases with no gene match: 9. Together with a sample-barcoded 5' primer, a J-beta primer mix was included in a second PCR lasting about 7 to 12 cycles. MiXCR, applied by TCRdb to the 5' RACE reads, yields one record per CDR3 protein. The table has about 1.5 million distinct CDR3 sequences, approximately 38% seen once. This sample stems from a study of blood T cells in healthy people across ages. Study-wide points: Across the age range, TCR beta diversity per million T cells fell in a roughly linear way.

The J gene is TRBJ2-5, the V gene TRBV20-1; 9 bases are shared with TRBD2. The source material was blood. This receptor was taken from a woman aged 18 to 35 in good health. In DNA, the CDR3 is TGCAGTGCCGGAAACCCGACTAGCGGCCAAGAGACCCAGTACTTC. This translates into CSAGNPTSGQETQYF.